Following are 25 T cell receptor beta chains from one sample sequenced in a study of T-cell reconstitution after alpha-beta-depleted transplantation in children. As it was prepared, the TCRbeta library received unique molecular identifiers. Each CDR3 protein gets one entry after TCRdb re-called the PCR reads with MiXCR. The sample holds nearly 400,000 distinct CDR3 sequences; around 21% are singletons and the top ten take 3.8%. Material: PBMCs from the stem cell graft donor, obtained from the stem cell graft. The source of these receptors is a human donor who donated a stem cell graft to a child with acute myeloid leukemia.

About this clonotype itself: The junction departs from germline at one end; a sequencing error may be responsible. The V gene is TRBV7-7, the J gene TRBJ2-2; D perhaps matches TRBD1 (6 bases). The CDR3 is made up of 14 amino acids. Germline lookup yields CDR1 SSHAT and CDR2 FNYEAQ (reference sequence). As DNA, the CDR3 is TGTGCTAGCACCGTGGACAGAAACACCGGGGAGCTGTTTTTT. Residues: CASTVDRNTGELFF.

This clonotype was seen more than once but under ten times. The chain uses TRBV9 and TRBJ1-1; D unresolved. The germline V gene encodes CDR1 SGDLS and CDR2 YYNGEE. The V end was cut by 0 bases, the J end by 6 bases, with 15 bases between. This CDR3 comprises 15 residues. CDR3: CASSVGARGGPEAFF. CDR3 sequence (DNA): TGTGCCAGCAGCGTAGGGGCTCGGGGTGGGCCTGAAGCTTTCTTT. The full variable domain, rest sourced from reference TRBV9 and TRBJ1-1, is DSGVTQTPKHLITATGQRVTLRCSPRSGDLSVYWYQQSLDQGLQFLIQYYNGEERAKGNILERFSAQQFPDLHSELNLSSLELGDSALYFCASSVGARGGPEAFFGQGTRLTVV.

This clonotype showed up many times. The rearrangement links TRBV7-7 to TRBJ2-2; unclear D gene. The CDR3 length is 14 residues. V was cut by 3 bases and J by 7 bases, with 12 bases left in between. Germline CDR1 and CDR2: SSHAT and FNYEAQ (reference sequence). DNA of the CDR3: TGTGCCAGCAGCTTCGGACCCGATGGCGGGGAGCTGTTTTTT. Residues: CASSFGPDGGELFF.

The chain is built from TRBV6-5 and TRBJ1-2; no reliable D call. Germline CDR1 is MNHEY and CDR2 is SVGAGI. V lost 0 bases and J 0 bases, leaving 17 bases between the germline ends. This CDR3 is built from 18 residues. The CDR3 nucleotides are TGTGCCAGCAGTTACTCGTACGATACGGACGGATCTAACTATGGCTACACCTTC. Protein product: CASSYSYDTDGSNYGYTF.

This clonotype showed up just once. The rearrangement joins TRBV2 to TRBJ2-1; D possibly corresponds to TRBD1 (7 bases). This CDR3 has 14 residues. The germline gives CDR1 SNHLY, CDR2 FYNNEI. V dropped 5 bases and J dropped 8 bases, with 16 bases sitting between them. The CDR3 region is CASSRQGGWDEQFF. CDR3 DNA: TGTGCCAGCAGTCGGCAGGGGGGTTGGGATGAGCAGTTCTTC.

The chain recombines TRBV12-3 or TRBV12-4 with TRBJ2-7; 10 bases match TRBD2. There are 14 residues in the CDR3. V lost 3 bases to trimming and J lost 5 bases; unmatched junction nucleotides: 4. The CDR3 DNA reads as TGTGCCAGCAGTTTCGGCCTAGCGGGAGACGAGCAGTACTTC. Its translation: CASSFGLAGDEQYF.

The V and J genes are TRBV2 and TRBJ1-1; maybe TRBD1 (6 bases). Germline CDR1 and CDR2: SNHLY and FYNNEI. This CDR3 is 12 amino acids long. The V end lost 3 bases, the J end lost 11 bases, and 13 bases lay between the germline ends. In nucleotides, the CDR3 is TGTGCCAGCAGTGATCAGACAGGCCGGGCTTTCTTT. The encoded protein is CASSDQTGRAFF.

This clonotype showed up many times. The chain combines TRBV15 with TRBJ2-1, with TRBD2 matching over 11 bases. The CDR3 has 14 amino acids. The J segment lost 8 bases and the V segment lost 6 bases, leaving 6 bases of the junction unmatched. The germline V gene encodes CDR1 LNHNV and CDR2 YYDKDF (reference sequence). As DNA, the CDR3 is TGTGCCACCAGTCAGACTAGCGGGATCGATGAGCAGTTCTTC. It translates to CATSQTSGIDEQFF.

The sample holds a few counts of this clonotype. The chain has TRBV4-2 and TRBJ2-2; D might be TRBD2 (6 bases). CDR3 length equals 15 residues. V shed 4 bases and J shed 4 bases, with 13 bases lying between them. Germline V gives CDR1 LGHNA, CDR2 YNFKEQ. The CDR3 DNA reads as TGTGCCAGCAGCCCTACAGCGGGTATCACCGGGGAGCTGTTTTTT. Protein product: CASSPTAGITGELFF.

This clonotype has more than one count but fewer than ten. V usage is TRBV5-5 and J usage is TRBJ2-3; D is unclear. The V gene lost 4 bases and the J gene lost 0 bases, with 15 bases spanning the gap. Per the germline V gene, CDR1 is SGHKS and CDR2 is YYEKEE (reference sequence). The CDR3 runs to 16 residues. CDR3 sequence reads: CASSPPARLSTDTQYF. DNA for the CDR3: TGTGCCAGCAGCCCCCCCGCTCGGCTTAGCACAGATACGCAGTATTTT.

The chain combines TRBV11-2 with TRBJ1-1; 10 bases are a match to TRBD1. Germline lookup yields CDR1 SGHAT and CDR2 FQNNGV. This CDR3 is 14 amino acids long. J gave up 4 bases and V 3 bases, and 2 bases lay outside the gene matches. The DNA for the CDR3 is TGTGCCAGCAGCTTCCGGACAGGGGGCACTGAAGCTTTCTTT. Its protein is CASSFRTGGTEAFF.

This clonotype was seen repeatedly, ten times or more. V is TRBV12-3 or TRBV12-4 and J is TRBJ2-4; maybe TRBD2 (5 bases). The length of the CDR3 is 16 residues. With 1 base removed from V and 0 bases from J, the gap between germline ends came to 10 bases. The CDR3 bases are TGTGCCAGCAGTTTAGAGGCGAGGGCAGCCAAAAACATTCAGTACTTC. It codes for CASSLEARAAKNIQYF.

This rearrangement joins TRBV7-8 to TRBJ1-3, with D possibly TRBD1 on 5 matching bases. The CDR3 sequence is 16 residues long. Per the germline V gene, CDR1 is SGHVS and CDR2 is FQNEAQ. V lost 5 bases to trimming and J lost 3 bases, with 17 bases between them. CDR3 protein: CASSINTGTHGNTIYF. The CDR3 region has the DNA TGTGCCAGCAGCATAAATACCGGGACCCATGGAAACACCATATATTTT.

This clonotype was detected a few times. V usage is TRBV6-1 and J usage is TRBJ2-7; the match to TRBD2 covers 7 bases. Per the germline V gene, CDR1 is MNHNS and CDR2 is SASEGT. The CDR3 sequence is 14 residues long. With 5 bases clipped from V and 6 bases from J, the junction kept 10 bases outside the gene matches. CDR3 region: CASSRSGRESEQYF. DNA of the CDR3: TGTGCCAGCAGTAGGTCCGGGCGGGAGAGCGAGCAGTACTTC.

This clonotype appeared many times. This chain connects TRBV12-3 or TRBV12-4 to TRBJ2-7; 10 bases match TRBD1. The CDR3 sequence is 14 residues long. V shed 8 bases, J shed 5 bases, and the junction held 9 bases outside the gene matches. For the CDR3, the DNA is TGTGCCAGCTCCAGGGACAGGGGTGGCGACGAGCAGTACTTC. Protein: CASSRDRGGDEQYF.

The chain has TRBV5-1 and TRBJ1-4, with 9 bases that match TRBD1. Germline V lookup: CDR1 SGHRS, CDR2 YFSETQ. The V gene end was trimmed by 4 bases and the J gene end by 1 base; junction bases not matched to a gene: 5. CDR3 length: 16 amino acids. The CDR3 loop is CASSRDREGTNEKLFF. CDR3 sequence (DNA): TGCGCCAGCAGCCGGGACAGGGAGGGAACTAATGAAAAACTGTTTTTT. The variable domain in full, with the rest retrieved from reference TRBV5-1 and TRBJ1-4, is KAGVTQTPRYLIKTRGQQVTLSCSPISGHRSVSWYQQTPGQGLQFLFEYFSETQRNKGNFPGRFSGRQFSNSRSEMNVSTLELGDSALYLCASSRDREGTNEKLFFGSGTQLSVL.

This clonotype was detected a few times. The chain recombines TRBV20-1 with TRBJ2-1; no reliable D call. The germline V gene has CDR1 DFQATT and CDR2 SNEGSKA (reference sequence). With 1 base removed from V and 2 bases from J, the gap between germline ends came to 12 bases. The CDR3 has 15 residues. CDR3 protein: CSARGLDLPYNEQFF. The CDR3 DNA sequence: TGCAGTGCTAGAGGTCTAGACCTTCCCTACAATGAGCAGTTCTTC.

This clonotype was found a few times. The gene calls are TRBV20-1 and TRBJ2-2, with TRBD2 matching 8 bases. The trim removed 1 base at V and 4 bases at J, leaving 5 bases unmatched. The CDR3 is 15 amino acids. Germline CDR1 and CDR2: DFQATT and SNEGSKA (reference sequence). The CDR3 nucleotides read TGCAGTGCTAGAGTTAGCGGGAAGGGCACCGGGGAGCTGTTTTTT. Translated, it gives CSARVSGKGTGELFF.

The V call is TRBV6-5, the J call TRBJ2-2; 7 bases agree with TRBD1. Germline assignment: CDR1 MNHEY and CDR2 SVGAGI. V trimming: 0 bases; J trimming: 4 bases; junction bases outside the gene matches: 14. This CDR3 has 19 amino acids. The DNA for the CDR3 is TGTGCCAGCAGTTACTCGTCTACCGTCAGGGGGTCGGGCACCGGGGAGCTGTTTTTT. It encodes CASSYSSTVRGSGTGELFF.

This CDR3 is CSARDPQWERIETQYF. CDR3 DNA sequence: TGCAGTGCTAGAGACCCTCAATGGGAAAGAATAGAGACCCAGTACTTC. The chain has TRBV20-1 and TRBJ2-5, with no clear D. V lost 0 bases to trimming and J lost 4 bases, with 18 bases between them. The CDR3 spans 16 residues. Per the germline V gene, CDR1 is DFQATT and CDR2 is SNEGSKA (reference sequence).

The gene calls are TRBV6-5 and TRBJ2-2; a weak D match, TRBD2 (5 bases). Trimming stripped 6 bases from V and 4 bases from J, with 15 bases between. Germline CDR1 reads MNHEY; CDR2 reads SVGAGI. This CDR3 has 15 residues. For the CDR3, the DNA is TGTGCCAGCAGCTATCGGGGAGAGACCACCGGGGAGCTGTTTTTT. As protein: CASSYRGETTGELFF.

This clonotype was picked up a small number of times. The gene calls are TRBV10-1 and TRBJ2-4; 7 nucleotides line up with TRBD1. Trimming cost V 8 bases and J 2 bases; bases outside gene matches: 12. The germline CDR1 and CDR2 sequences are WNHNN and SYGVQD (reference sequence). The CDR3 consists of 16 residues. In DNA, the CDR3 is TGCGCCAGCCCTTACCGAAGGGACAGACCCAAAAACATTCAGTACTTC. It yields the protein CASPYRRDRPKNIQYF.

This chain connects TRBV6-2 or TRBV6-3 to TRBJ2-3; 8 nucleotides align to TRBD1. This CDR3 is 15 amino acids long. V lost 8 bases to trimming and J lost 0 bases; unmatched junction nucleotides: 7. In germline, CDR1 is MNHEY, CDR2 SVGEGT. CDR3 amino acids: CASSRQGQSTDTQYF. CDR3 nucleotides: TGTGCCAGCTCGCGACAGGGGCAAAGCACAGATACGCAGTATTTT.

This clonotype was counted at least ten times. The chain has TRBV24-1 and TRBJ2-2; 7 bases align to TRBD1. The germline V gene has CDR1 KGHDR and CDR2 SFDVKD. CDR3 length: 15 amino acids. V trimming: 4 bases; J trimming: 6 bases; junction bases outside the gene matches: 7. DNA of the CDR3: TGTGCCACCAGTGACCCGACAGGGTATGCCGGGGAGCTGTTTTTT. Residues: CATSDPTGYAGELFF.

The chain has TRBV5-1 and TRBJ2-5; 9 nucleotides agree with TRBD2. The CDR3 runs to 14 residues. With V trimmed by 4 bases and J by 5 bases, 6 bases remained unmatched. Germline-derived CDR1 and CDR2 are SGHRS and YFSETQ. The CDR3 bases are TGCGCCAGCAGCGGTAGCGGGAGTCTGGAGACCCAGTACTTC. It yields the protein CASSGSGSLETQYF.